Below are 22 T cell receptor beta chains sequenced from a single sample in a study of blood T cell repertoires in COVID-19. The protocol was immunoSEQ multiplex PCR, while the TCRdb copy is restricted to in-frame clones and leaves out a portion. The sample consists of nearly 55,000 clones, 86% of them appearing once. The sequenced sample consisted of peripheral blood. These receptors originate from a man in his sixties or seventies with active COVID-19.

Here the CDR3 DNA reads TGCGCCAGCAGCCCGGGACTAGCGGCTGATTCCTACGAGCAGTACTTC. Translated: CASSPGLAADSYEQYF. The chain joins TRBV5-1 to TRBJ2-7, with 11 bases lining up with TRBD2. The germline CDR1 and CDR2 sequences are SGHRS and YFSETQ. This CDR3 contains 16 residues. The junction had 7 bases not matched to a gene; V was cut back by 4 bases and J by 1 base.

This chain joins TRBV25-1 and TRBJ2-5, with 8 nucleotides matching TRBD2. Trimming cost V 2 bases and J 5 bases; bases outside gene matches: 10. This CDR3 has 16 amino acids. Per germline, CDR1 MGHDK and CDR2 SYGVNS. The CDR3: CASSERIGGGQETQYF. The CDR3 DNA sequence: TGTGCCAGCAGTGAACGGATCGGGGGGGGCCAGGAGACCCAGTACTTC.

The chain recombines TRBV5-6 with TRBJ1-1, with TRBD1 identical over 7 bases. Per the germline V gene, CDR1 is SGHDT and CDR2 is YYEEEE. This CDR3 is 14 amino acids long. Germline trimming cut 4 bases from V and 1 base from J; bases unmatched to any gene: 4. The CDR3 sequence: CASSEGQRNTEAFF. The CDR3 nucleotides read TGTGCCAGCAGCGAGGGACAGAGGAACACTGAAGCTTTCTTT.

The chain is built from TRBV11-3 and TRBJ2-6; 9 nucleotides agree with TRBD1. The CDR3 has 18 amino acids. After removal of 0 bases from V and 2 bases from J, the junction contained 5 bases not matched to a gene. CDR1 is SGHNT and CDR2 is YENEEA in the germline V gene. DNA for the CDR3: TGTGCCAGCAGCTTAGAGGCGGGACAGGGTCCTGGGGCCAACGTCCTGACTTTC. Protein: CASSLEAGQGPGANVLTF.

This chain joins TRBV24-1 and TRBJ1-2; 7 nucleotides align to TRBD1. The ends lost 7 bases at V and 4 bases at J; junction bases unmatched: 8. This CDR3 contains 14 residues. Germline V gene data show CDR1 as KGHDR and CDR2 as SFDVKD. Written as DNA, the CDR3 is TGTGCCACCAGCGGCTCAGGGGGACTCTATGGCTACACCTTC. Translation: CATSGSGGLYGYTF.

The V call is TRBV6-5, the J call TRBJ2-7; 9 nucleotides align to TRBD2. The V gene's germline CDR1 is MNHEY and CDR2 SVGAGI. Trimming cost V 7 bases and J 2 bases; bases outside gene matches: 6. This CDR3 is built from 14 residues. The CDR3 DNA follows: TGTGCCAGCAAGACGGCTAGCGGGGCCTACGAGCAGTACTTC. This codes for CASKTASGAYEQYF.

The chain is built from TRBV6-5 and TRBJ2-7, with TRBD1 as a possible D gene (5 bases). V gave up 4 bases and J gave up 0 bases, with 10 bases separating them. Germline V gene data show CDR1 as MNHEY and CDR2 as SVGAGI. This CDR3 region has 14 residues. As DNA, the CDR3 is TGTGCCAGCAGTTTCCAGGGTAACTCCTACGAGCAGTACTTC. Amino acids: CASSFQGNSYEQYF.

In its sample, this clone was seen a few times. The chain couples TRBV2 to TRBJ2-5, with TRBD2 identical over 8 bases. CDR1 and CDR2 (germline): SNHLY, FYNNEI. The V gene end was trimmed by 7 bases and the J gene end by 3 bases; junction bases not matched to a gene: 10. CDR3 length: 15 amino acids. The CDR3: CASTQGGTREETQYF. The CDR3 bases are TGTGCCAGCACCCAAGGAGGGACTAGGGAAGAGACCCAGTACTTC.

This clone was picked up a small number of times. This chain links TRBV10-3 with TRBJ2-1, with 10 bases aligning to TRBD2. Looked up from germline, CDR1 is ENHRY and CDR2 is SYGVKD. This CDR3 is 14 amino acids long. With 3 bases clipped from V and 5 bases from J, the junction kept 1 base outside the gene matches. The CDR3 region is CAISDSGGNNEQFF. The CDR3 nucleotides are TGTGCCATCAGTGATAGCGGGGGGAACAATGAGCAGTTCTTC.

The chain joins TRBV27 to TRBJ1-5; D ambiguous. There are 15 residues in the CDR3. Germline CDR1 and CDR2: MNHEY and SMNVEV (reference sequence). V lost 1 base to trimming and J lost 3 bases, with 10 bases between them. The CDR3 loop reads CASSLWAATNQPQHF. DNA of the CDR3: TGTGCCAGCAGTTTATGGGCCGCCACCAATCAGCCCCAGCATTTT.

The chain is built from TRBV7-2 and TRBJ2-5; TRBD2 aligns across 7 bases. The junction had 7 bases not matched to a gene; V was cut back by 2 bases and J by 4 bases. Per germline, CDR1 SGHTA and CDR2 FQGNSA. The CDR3 is made up of 15 amino acids. The chain's CDR3 is CASSLQRGEGETQYF. DNA for the CDR3: TGTGCCAGCAGCTTACAGCGGGGTGAGGGAGAGACCCAGTACTTC.

V and J are TRBV7-9 and TRBJ1-1, with D possibly TRBD1 on 6 matching bases. The ends were cut back, 2 bases at V and 11 bases at J, with 24 bases in the middle. The CDR3 contains 16 residues. Germline V lookup: CDR1 SEHNR, CDR2 FQNEAQ (reference sequence). The CDR3 here is CASSLTLQGDEGGAFF. In DNA form, the CDR3 reads TGTGCCAGCAGCTTAACCCTACAGGGAGATGAGGGTGGGGCTTTCTTT. Based on the CDR3 plus reference TRBV7-9 and TRBJ1-1, the full variable domain is DTGVSQNPRHKITKRGQNVTFRCDPISEHNRLYWYRQTLGQGPEFLTYFQNEAQLEKSRLLSDRFSAERPKGSFSTLEIQRTEQGDSAMYLCASSLTLQGDEGGAFFGQGTRLTVV.

The chain employs TRBV19 and TRBJ2-3, with D maybe TRBD2 (6 bases). Trimming removed 2 bases from V and 0 bases from J, with 12 bases in between. Germline V gene lookup returns CDR1 LNHDA and CDR2 SQIVND (reference sequence). The CDR3 covers 16 residues. Here the CDR3 DNA reads TGTGCCAGTAGTATAACCCCGGGGGATAGCACAGATACGCAGTATTTT. Amino acids: CASSITPGDSTDTQYF.

In this sample, this clone turned up once. The chain couples TRBV6-2 or TRBV6-3 to TRBJ2-7, with 8 positions matching TRBD2. Per germline, CDR1 MNHEY and CDR2 SVGEGT. The CDR3 consists of 16 residues. The V and J ends lost 0 bases and 6 bases, in that order; junction bases with no gene match: 10. CDR3 residues: CASSYSRPSGSAEQYF. The CDR3 DNA follows: TGTGCCAGCAGTTACTCGAGGCCTAGCGGGTCCGCCGAGCAGTACTTC.

The J gene is TRBJ1-5, the V gene TRBV7-9, with a tentative D call TRBD1 (5 bases). The germline V gene encodes CDR1 SEHNR and CDR2 FQNEAQ (reference sequence). The CDR3 covers 13 residues. Trimming shortened V by 3 bases and J by 3 bases, and 6 bases separated the two germline ends. CDR3: CASSLTDNQPQHF. CDR3 DNA sequence: TGTGCCAGCAGCTTGACAGACAATCAGCCCCAGCATTTT.

The CDR3 DNA sequence: TGTGCCAGCAGTCCGCGCGGGGGGGGTAACACCGGGGAGCTGTTTTTT. Residues: CASSPRGGGNTGELFF. The chain combines TRBV2 with TRBJ2-2; 9 bases map to TRBD2. The CDR3 is 16 amino acids. Trimming at V came to 5 bases and at J to 2 bases, leaving 6 bases not matched to a gene. Germline V gene data show CDR1 as SNHLY and CDR2 as FYNNEI.

The V and J genes are TRBV7-8 and TRBJ1-1; 8 bases align to TRBD1. The trim removed 5 bases at V and 1 base at J, leaving 3 bases unmatched. Germline CDR1 is SGHVS and CDR2 is FQNEAQ. The CDR3 consists of 14 residues. The CDR3, as DNA: TGTGCCAGCAGCCCAGGGGGCTCGAACACTGAAGCTTTCTTT. The encoded protein is CASSPGGSNTEAFF.

The gene calls are TRBV5-5 and TRBJ1-6; TRBD1 is a possible D gene (6 bases). This CDR3 has 16 amino acids. V was cut by 2 bases and J by 7 bases, with 16 bases left in between. The germline gives CDR1 SGHKS, CDR2 YYEKEE (reference sequence). The CDR3: CASSFQGRRYNSPLHF. For the CDR3, the DNA is TGTGCCAGCAGCTTTCAGGGGCGCCGGTACAATTCACCCCTCCACTTT. Combining the CDR3 with reference TRBV5-5 and TRBJ1-6 gives the whole variable domain DAGVTQSPTHLIKTRGQQVTLRCSPISGHKSVSWYQQVLGQGPQFIFQYYEKEERGRGNFPDRFSARQFPNYSSELNVNALLLGDSALYLCASSFQGRRYNSPLHFGNGTRLTVT.

The CDR3 DNA reads as TGTGCCAGCAGCGACCAACAGGGACGAAATCAGCCCCAGCATTTT. This codes for CASSDQQGRNQPQHF. The V and J genes are TRBV7-2 and TRBJ1-5; a weak D match, TRBD1 (6 bases). The CDR3 extends over 15 amino acids. Per germline, CDR1 SGHTA and CDR2 FQGNSA. The V gene lost 5 bases and the J gene lost 4 bases, with 15 bases spanning the gap.

This chain connects TRBV30 to TRBJ2-1, with D possibly matching TRBD2 (5 bases). Trimming stripped 3 bases from V and 9 bases from J, with 9 bases between. The CDR3 has 11 amino acids. Germline assignment: CDR1 GTSNPN and CDR2 SVGIG (reference sequence). CDR3 sequence: CAWSEGTEQFF. CDR3 nucleotide sequence: TGTGCCTGGAGCGAGGGTACTGAGCAGTTCTTC.

This clone was seen only once. The chain joins TRBV9 to TRBJ2-7; 7 nucleotides line up with TRBD2. V lost 1 base to trimming and J lost 0 bases; unmatched junction nucleotides: 4. The CDR3 extends over 15 amino acids. The germline CDR1 and CDR2 sequences are SGDLS and YYNGEE. CDR3 residues: CASSVTAGSSYEQYF. DNA of the CDR3: TGTGCCAGCAGCGTAACAGCGGGGAGCTCCTACGAGCAGTACTTC.

The rearrangement links TRBV14 to TRBJ2-1, with 10 bases that match TRBD2. V shed 4 bases and J 10 bases; nucleotides not matched to a gene: 1. The CDR3 covers 12 residues. Germline CDR1 and CDR2: SGHDN and FVKESK. The CDR3 protein is CASSRGLAEQFF. CDR3 coding DNA: TGTGCCAGCAGCCGGGGACTAGCGGAGCAGTTCTTC.